Listed here are 8 T cell receptor beta chains from one sample, sequenced in a study of T-cell reconstitution after alpha-beta-depleted transplantation in children. As it was prepared, the TCRbeta library received unique molecular identifiers. MiXCR, run by TCRdb on the PCR reads, gives a single entry per CDR3 protein. The sample lists 15,000 to 20,000 distinct CDR3 sequences, approximately 5.1% occurring once. This material consisted of PBMCs, taken before TCRalphabeta/CD19-depleted stem cell transplant. Source of these receptors: a boy younger than 18 with acute lymphoblastic leukemia, due to receive a stem cell transplant.

This clonotype has a count of ten or more. The chain links TRBV3-1 to TRBJ2-1, with a possible D match to TRBD2 (5 bases). Germline V gives CDR1 LGHDT, CDR2 YNNKEL (reference sequence). Trimming cost V 4 bases and J 3 bases, with 10 bases left between them. The CDR3 loop spans 14 amino acids. DNA for the CDR3: TGTGCCAGCAGCCGCGGAGACTACTACAATGAGCAGTTCTTC. Protein product: CASSRGDYYNEQFF.

This clonotype came up many times. The chain has TRBV7-9 and TRBJ2-1, with TRBD1 matching 9 bases. The length of the CDR3 is 15 residues. Germline loops: CDR1 SEHNR, CDR2 FQNEAQ (reference sequence). The V and J ends lost 7 bases and 4 bases, in that order; junction bases with no gene match: 8. The CDR3 region is CASNPPGQGYNEQFF. The CDR3 nucleotides read TGTGCCAGCAACCCTCCGGGACAGGGATACAATGAGCAGTTCTTC.

Many counts were recorded for this clonotype. The chain carries TRBV28 and TRBJ2-1; unclear D gene. The CDR3 loop spans 12 amino acids. Trimming stripped 6 bases from V and 5 bases from J, with 8 bases between. In germline, CDR1 is MDHEN, CDR2 SYDVKM. The CDR3 sequence: CASSLTHNEQFF. In DNA form, the CDR3 reads TGTGCCAGCAGCCTCACTCACAATGAGCAGTTCTTC. The whole variable domain, remainder taken from reference TRBV28 and TRBJ2-1, is DVKVTQSSRYLVKRTGEKVFLECVQDMDHENMFWYRQDPGLGLRLIYFSYDVKMKEKGDIPEGYSVSREKKERFSLILESASTNQTSMYLCASSLTHNEQFFGPGTRLTVL.

This clonotype has at least ten counts. Here the CDR3 reads CASSIEYSNQPQHF. The CDR3 nucleotides are TGTGCCAGCTCAATCGAGTATAGCAATCAGCCCCAGCATTTT. The V and J genes are TRBV18 and TRBJ1-5; the D is unclear. Germline assignment: CDR1 KGHSH and CDR2 LQKENI. With 5 bases removed from V and 0 bases from J, the gap between germline ends came to 8 bases. The CDR3 consists of 14 residues.

This clonotype was seen many times. The chain joins TRBV27 to TRBJ2-1, with 11 bases matching TRBD2. CDR1 and CDR2 from the germline V gene are MNHEY and SMNVEV (reference sequence). The CDR3 totals 19 residues. V dropped 8 bases and J dropped 0; count of bases not matched to a gene: 15. CDR3 region: CASVGTSGTRSFSYNEQFF. CDR3 coding DNA: TGTGCCAGCGTAGGGACTAGCGGCACTCGATCGTTCTCCTACAATGAGCAGTTCTTC.

This clonotype was counted ten times or more. The chain links TRBV7-8 to TRBJ1-4, with D perhaps matching TRBD1 (5 bases). CDR3 length equals 16 residues. Per germline, CDR1 SGHVS and CDR2 FQNEAQ. Deletions cut 1 base from V and 7 bases from J, with 16 bases between. For the CDR3, the DNA is TGTGCCAGCAGCTTAGTGGATGCGGGGCGCTTTGAAAAACTGTTTTTT. Its translation: CASSLVDAGRFEKLFF.

This clonotype was counted ten times or more. The chain has TRBV28 and TRBJ1-2, with D possibly TRBD1 on 6 matching bases. Germline CDR1 is MDHEN and CDR2 is SYDVKM. The CDR3 is 13 amino acids. The V end was cut by 8 bases, the J end by 4 bases, with 14 bases between. The chain's CDR3 is CASGRRTVYGYTF. CDR3 nucleotides: TGTGCCAGCGGCCGAAGGACAGTCTATGGCTACACCTTC.

Sample share makes this clonotype medium-sized. The chain joins TRBV7-2 to TRBJ2-7, with 12 bases lining up with TRBD2. CDR3 size: 14 residues. Trimming cost V 8 bases and J 6 bases; bases outside gene matches: 8. Germline V CDR1 and CDR2: SGHTA, FQGNSA. CDR3 protein: CASQSLAGGTEQYF. CDR3 coding DNA: TGTGCCAGCCAGTCACTAGCGGGGGGAACCGAGCAGTACTTC.